The source of this T cell receptor (beta chain) is a study of Ad26.COV2.S vaccination and SARS-CoV-2 variants. Study-level information: Donor was in the COV1001 Ad26.COV2.S trial arm.

V gave up 3 bases and J gave up 5 bases; unmatched junction bases: 2. The CDR3 is 14 amino acids. Germline values: CDR1 LNHNV, CDR2 YYDKDF (reference sequence). Sequencing was performed with immunoSEQ multiplex PCR; in TCRdb, only in-frame clones are kept and a portion is missing. The sample has hundreds of thousands of clones, roughly nine tenths seen once. The treatment: roughly 20 received Ad26.COV2.S at low or high dose, single or two shots; a few received placebo; per-sample allocation not given. Repertoires come from day 63 after the first vaccine or placebo injection. On this clone: The antigen remains unidentified.

Study-level points and caveats: Analyses of TCR breadth and depth may have underestimated total T cell responses. Substantial post-vaccination breadth of spike-specific CD8+ and CD4+ T cell responses was reported. While placebo recipients had lower spike-specific TCR breadth, vaccine recipients had more.

Sequenced material: peripheral blood, taken in a trial of Ad26.COV2.S vaccine versus placebo. This chain uses TRBV15 with TRBJ2-1; 9 positions match TRBD2. The receptor was derived from a person aged 18-60 years who received the Ad26.COV2.S COVID-19 vaccine or a placebo. This chain's CDR3 is CATSRTSGDNEQFF. The CDR3 DNA reads TGTGCCACCAGCAGGACTAGCGGCGACAATGAGCAGTTCTTC. The full variable domain, in which reference TRBV15 and TRBJ2-1 provide the parts outside the CDR3, is DAMVIQNPRYQVTQFGKPVTLSCSQTLNHNVMYWYQQKSSQAPKLLFHYYDKDFNNEADTPDNFQSRRPNTSFCFLDIRSPGLGDTAMYLCATSRTSGDNEQFFGPGTRLTVL.